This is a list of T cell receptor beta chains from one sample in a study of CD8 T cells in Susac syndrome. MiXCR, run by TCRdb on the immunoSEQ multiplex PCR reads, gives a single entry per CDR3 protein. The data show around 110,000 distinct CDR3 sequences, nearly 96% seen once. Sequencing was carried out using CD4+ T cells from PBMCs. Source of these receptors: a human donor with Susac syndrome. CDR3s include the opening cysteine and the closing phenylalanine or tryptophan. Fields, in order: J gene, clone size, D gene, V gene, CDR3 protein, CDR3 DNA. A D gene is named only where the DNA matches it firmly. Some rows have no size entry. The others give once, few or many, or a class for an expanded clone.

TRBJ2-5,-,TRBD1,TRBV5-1,CASSLSTGEETQYF,TGCGCCAGCAGCTTGTCCACAGGGGAAGAGACCCAGTACTTC
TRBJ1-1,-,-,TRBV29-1,CSVGAYTEAFF,TGCAGCGTTGGGGCCTACACTGAAGCTTTCTTT
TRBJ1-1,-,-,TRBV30,CAWRAERDTEAFF,TGTGCCTGGAGGGCAGAGAGGGACACTGAAGCTTTCTTT
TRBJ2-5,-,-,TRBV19,CASSMAQGTQETQYF,TGTGCCAGTAGTATGGCGCAGGGGACACAAGAGACCCAGTACTTC
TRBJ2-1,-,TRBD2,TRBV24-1,CATSEPGGSSYNEQFF,TGTGCCACCAGTGAACCCGGCGGGAGCTCCTACAATGAGCAGTTCTTC
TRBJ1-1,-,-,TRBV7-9,CASSLAPMPEAFF,TGTGCCAGCAGCTTAGCGCCGATGCCTGAAGCTTTCTTT
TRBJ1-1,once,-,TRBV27,CASTPGDINTEAFF,TGTGCCAGCACACCGGGAGACATAAACACTGAAGCTTTCTTT
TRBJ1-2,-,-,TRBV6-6,CASSYSDLRAYTF,TGTGCCAGCAGTTACTCGGACCTAAGGGCCTACACCTTC
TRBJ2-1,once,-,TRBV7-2,CASSDRPLSFDEQFF,TGTGCCAGCAGTGACCGCCCGCTCTCGTTCGATGAGCAGTTCTTC
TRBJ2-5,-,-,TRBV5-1,CASSFLQETQYF,TGCGCCAGCAGCTTCCTACAAGAGACCCAGTACTTC